This T cell receptor (beta chain) was obtained from a study of cytomegalovirus exposure and HLA in healthy donors. Study-level findings and limits: Donor immune exposure was known only as CMV serostatus. An assumption of roughly uniform sequencing depth across donors underlay the presence/absence analyses.

The V end was cut by 0 bases, the J end by 2 bases, with 6 bases between. This CDR3 is built from 14 residues. The germline gives CDR1 SGHRS, CDR2 YFSETQ. At collection, donors were nominally healthy, but unrecorded immune exposures were probable. With 60 Vbeta and 13 Jbeta primers, the PCR was carried out. Generated by immunoSEQ multiplex PCR, the TCRdb table keeps only in-frame clones and is missing some. The sample lists tens of thousands of clones, roughly 84% seen once, with approximately 3% in the top ten. This clone occurred once. The antigen remains unidentified. The material sequenced was PBMCs. This chain connects TRBV5-1 to TRBJ1-5; D ambiguous. The origin of this receptor is a man aged 25 to 45 in good health and CMV-seronegative. The CDR3 DNA follows: TGCGCCAGCAGCTTGGAGTCGGGCAATCAGCCCCAGCATTTT. It encodes CASSLESGNQPQHF.